The T cell receptor (beta chain) described here comes from a study of T cell responses to AZD1222 COVID-19 vaccine. Study results and limitations: The donor group comprised mostly white British people and more females; the analysis possibly underestimated clonal diversity.

Analyses pooled second doses at about 4 or about 12 weeks. The data were produced by immunoSEQ multiplex PCR, yet TCRdb's version contains in-frame clones alone and is incomplete. Of about 56,000 clones listed, roughly three quarters were seen once; the top ten hold 4% to 5%. A few counts support this clone. The antigen is not known. This TCR derives from an adult who received the AZD1222 COVID-19 vaccine. The sample was peripheral blood, taken 28 days after the second AZD1222 dose.

The CDR3 sequence is CASRPFGTSGFDEQFF. CDR3 nucleotide sequence: TGTGCCAGCAGACCGTTCGGGACTAGCGGGTTCGATGAGCAGTTCTTC. The chain recombines TRBV2 with TRBJ2-1, with 12 bases lining up with TRBD2. This CDR3 comprises 16 residues. The germline CDR1 and CDR2 sequences are SNHLY and FYNNEI. V dropped 6 bases and J dropped 8; count of bases not matched to a gene: 11.